Following are 19 T cell receptor beta chains from one sample sequenced in a study of T cell repertoires in cytomegalovirus infection. A single record per CDR3 protein comes from TCRdb applying MiXCR to the reads. The sample includes approximately 730,000 distinct CDR3 sequences, about 28% of them seen just once. Their antigen targets remain unknown. The source was cultured CD8+ T cells from PBMCs, collected from culture after CMV antigen stimulation. These receptors came from a human donor in good health (CMV status not recorded). Some clones in this sample may be carry-over from other donors' samples.

This clonotype appeared once. This sequence joins TRBV6-2 or TRBV6-3 and TRBJ2-3, with D perhaps matching TRBD1 (5 bases). This CDR3 has 14 residues. The V end was cut by 6 bases, the J end by 0 bases, with 10 bases between. CDR1 and CDR2 from the germline V gene are MNHEY and SVGEGT. In DNA form, the CDR3 reads TGTGCCAGCAGCCCGACAGCTAGCACAGATACGCAGTATTTT. Translated, it gives CASSPTASTDTQYF.

This clonotype showed up many times. The rearrangement joins TRBV4-3 to TRBJ1-2; 8 nucleotides match TRBD1. The CDR3 extends over 16 amino acids. Germline V CDR1 and CDR2: LGHNA, YSLEER. J gave up 5 bases and V 0 bases, and 8 bases lay outside the gene matches. Written as DNA, the CDR3 is TGCGCCAGCAGCCAAGATTGGGCAGGGGGCCGGTATGGCTACACCTTC. Encoded protein: CASSQDWAGGRYGYTF.

For the CDR3, the DNA is TGTGCCAGCAGCTTAGCGGGGGGGCAGTACAATGAGCAGTTCTTC. Translation: CASSLAGGQYNEQFF. This chain uses TRBV7-6 with TRBJ2-1; possibly TRBD2 for D (7 bases). The CDR3 sequence is 15 residues long. Germline CDR1 is SGHVS and CDR2 is FNYEAQ. The germline V and J ends were trimmed by 0 bases and 4 bases, with 10 bases remaining between them. Full variable domain (remainder filled in from reference TRBV7-6 and TRBJ2-1): GAGVSQSPRYKVTKRGQDVALRCDPISGHVSLYWYRQALGQGPEFLTYFNYEAQQDKSGLPNDRFSAERPEGSISTLTIQRTEQRDSAMYRCASSLAGGQYNEQFFGPGTRLTVL.

The rearrangement uses TRBV7-9 and TRBJ2-2; D remains ambiguous. This CDR3 region has 15 residues. The germline V gene encodes CDR1 SEHNR and CDR2 FQNEAQ (reference sequence). V lost 5 bases and J 2 bases, leaving 12 bases between the germline ends. The CDR3 coding sequence is TGTGCCAGCAGCGCGGTTGAGGATAACACCGGGGAGCTGTTTTTT. It encodes CASSAVEDNTGELFF.

This clonotype was seen only a few times. The rearrangement uses TRBV12-3 or TRBV12-4 and TRBJ1-2; D possibly corresponds to TRBD1 (5 bases). The CDR3 is 14 amino acids. V lost 4 bases and J lost 7, with 16 bases in between. The CDR3 here is CASSSTTAGPGYTF. Here the CDR3 DNA reads TGTGCCAGCAGTTCGACGACAGCCGGGCCTGGCTACACCTTC.

The table lists this clonotype with a few counts. The genes are TRBV18 and TRBJ2-5; either TRBD1 or TRBD2 may fit D (7 bases each). Trimming removed 2 bases from V and 5 bases from J, with 21 bases in between. The CDR3 sequence is 17 residues long. CDR1 is KGHSH, CDR2 LQKENI, per germline. In nucleotides, the CDR3 is TGTGCCAGCTCACCAGGGACAGCGGGATCACGGGGGGAGACCCAGTACTTC. Amino acid sequence: CASSPGTAGSRGETQYF.

This clonotype was seen only a few times. The V call is TRBV6-2 or TRBV6-3, the J call TRBJ1-2; a weak D match, TRBD1 (5 bases). The CDR3 covers 15 residues. CDR1 is MNHEY, CDR2 SVGEGT, per germline. Between the trimmed V and J ends, which lost 0 bases and 7 bases, there was a span of 15 bases. CDR3 residues: CASSYSNGAPGGYTF. The DNA of the CDR3 is TGTGCCAGCAGTTACTCGAACGGGGCGCCCGGTGGCTACACCTTC.

The chain couples TRBV9 to TRBJ1-2, with 8 bases lining up with TRBD1. The CDR3 extends over 12 amino acids. CDR1 is SGDLS, CDR2 YYNGEE, per germline. Trimming at V came to 6 bases and at J to 6 bases, leaving 4 bases not matched to a gene. DNA of the CDR3: TGTGCCAGCATGGACAGGGCGGATGGCTACACCTTC. It specifies CASMDRADGYTF.

Points on this clonotype: In this CDR3 the conserved last residue, phenylalanine or tryptophan, is missing, so a read error is likely. The chain combines TRBV27 with TRBJ1-2, with 7 bases fitting TRBD1. There are 16 residues in the CDR3. The germline gives CDR1 MNHEY, CDR2 SMNVEV (reference sequence). The CDR3 protein is CANSPRTGLTVYGYTL. The CDR3 DNA follows: TGTGCCAACAGTCCCCGGACAGGCCTGACCGTCTATGGCTACACCTTG.

The V and J genes are TRBV20-1 and TRBJ2-1; 7 bases agree with TRBD2. CDR3 length equals 15 residues. After removal of 6 bases from V and 1 base from J, the junction contained 9 bases not matched to a gene. Germline-derived CDR1 and CDR2 are DFQATT and SNEGSKA (reference sequence). DNA for the CDR3: TGCAGTGCACGTTGGGGGGGGTGGTCCTACAATGAGCAGTTCTTC. It codes for CSARWGGWSYNEQFF.

The chain has TRBV6-2 or TRBV6-3 and TRBJ2-3; D might be TRBD2 (6 bases). Trimming shortened V by 6 bases and J by 2 bases, and 15 bases separated the two germline ends. The CDR3 consists of 15 residues. Germline loops: CDR1 MNHEY, CDR2 SVGEGT. The CDR3 here is CASSFRLGYTDTQYF. The CDR3 nucleotides read TGTGCCAGCAGCTTCCGACTAGGGTACACAGATACGCAGTATTTT.

Ten or more counts support this clonotype. The chain couples TRBV10-3 to TRBJ2-3; D gene uncertain. Germline lookup yields CDR1 ENHRY and CDR2 SYGVKD. The CDR3 has 14 amino acids. V gave up 3 bases and J gave up 4 bases, with 11 bases separating them. The DNA for the CDR3 is TGTGCCATCAGTGAAGGCAGCAACGCAGATACGCAGTATTTT. Amino acid sequence: CAISEGSNADTQYF.

This chain joins TRBV27 and TRBJ2-5; 9 nucleotides line up with TRBD1. CDR3 length: 17 residues. Germline V lookup: CDR1 MNHEY, CDR2 SMNVEV (reference sequence). Losses at the gene ends were 6 bases for V and 2 bases for J; bases not matched to a gene: 13. DNA of the CDR3: TGTGCCAGCAGCACATGGGCGGGACAGGGCCTTCAAGAGACCCAGTACTTC. Its translation: CASSTWAGQGLQETQYF.

This clonotype was seen a few times. The V call is TRBV7-6, the J call TRBJ2-7; 7 bases fit TRBD1. The CDR3 is made up of 15 amino acids. CDR1 is SGHVS and CDR2 is FNYEAQ in the germline V gene. Trimming at V came to 5 bases and at J to 2 bases, leaving 9 bases not matched to a gene. The CDR3 here is CASSPPDRYTYEQYV. CDR3 nucleotide sequence: TGTGCCAGCAGCCCCCCGGACAGGTACACCTACGAGCAGTACGTC.

The chain recombines TRBV4-1 with TRBJ2-1, with 9 bases fitting TRBD2. J gave up 5 bases and V 0 bases, and 5 bases lay outside the gene matches. This CDR3 region has 16 residues. Germline CDR1 and CDR2: MGHRA and YSYEKL. This chain's CDR3 is CASSQDFQRGDNEQFF. DNA of the CDR3: TGCGCCAGCAGCCAAGATTTCCAGCGGGGGGACAATGAGCAGTTCTTC.

For the CDR3, the DNA is TGTGCCAGCAGCTTCGGGAATAATTCACCCCTCCACTTT. Translated, it gives CASSFGNNSPLHF. This chain uses TRBV5-4 with TRBJ1-6; no clear D. The CDR3 has 13 residues. The V end was cut by 2 bases, the J end by 5 bases, with 5 bases between. CDR1 and CDR2 from the germline V gene are SGHNT and YYREEE (reference sequence). The complete variable domain, with remaining parts taken from reference TRBV5-4 and TRBJ1-6, reads ETGVTQSPTHLIKTRGQQVTLRCSSQSGHNTVSWYQQALGQGPQFIFQYYREEENGRGNFPPRFSGLQFPNYSSELNVNALELDDSALYLCASSFGNNSPLHFGNGTRLTVT.

The rearrangement links TRBV7-9 to TRBJ1-2; D perhaps matches TRBD1 (5 bases). Germline CDR1 reads SEHNR; CDR2 reads FQNEAQ (reference sequence). The CDR3 is 15 residues long. The V gene lost 1 base and the J gene lost 7 bases, with 16 bases spanning the gap. Written as DNA, the CDR3 is TGTGCCAGCAGCTTAGGTAGTCCGGGGCCTCTTGGCTACACCTTC. Protein: CASSLGSPGPLGYTF. Complete variable domain (other parts from reference TRBV7-9 and TRBJ1-2): DTGVSQNPRHKITKRGQNVTFRCDPISEHNRLYWYRQTLGQGPEFLTYFQNEAQLEKSRLLSDRFSAERPKGSFSTLEIQRTEQGDSAMYLCASSLGSPGPLGYTFGSGTRLTVV.

This clonotype was seen only a few times. The chain couples TRBV19 to TRBJ1-1, with 8 bases matching TRBD1. CDR3 length equals 16 residues. Germline CDR1 LNHDA, CDR2 SQIVND (reference sequence). V trimming: 2 bases; J trimming: 1 base; junction bases outside the gene matches: 6. The CDR3: CASSILQGAGNTEAFF. The CDR3 DNA follows: TGTGCCAGTAGTATACTCCAGGGGGCTGGGAACACTGAAGCTTTCTTT.

This clonotype was seen ten or more times. This chain links TRBV7-6 with TRBJ2-7; tentatively, D is TRBD1 (6 bases). Trimming shortened V by 5 bases and J by 0 bases, and 11 bases separated the two germline ends. Germline assignment: CDR1 SGHVS and CDR2 FNYEAQ. The CDR3 totals 14 residues. The CDR3 here is CASSQGTDSYEQYF. CDR3 DNA: TGTGCCAGCAGCCAGGGGACGGACTCCTACGAGCAGTACTTC. Together with reference TRBV7-6 and TRBJ2-7, the CDR3 gives the full variable domain: GAGVSQSPRYKVTKRGQDVALRCDPISGHVSLYWYRQALGQGPEFLTYFNYEAQQDKSGLPNDRFSAERPEGSISTLTIQRTEQRDSAMYRCASSQGTDSYEQYFGPGTRLTVT.